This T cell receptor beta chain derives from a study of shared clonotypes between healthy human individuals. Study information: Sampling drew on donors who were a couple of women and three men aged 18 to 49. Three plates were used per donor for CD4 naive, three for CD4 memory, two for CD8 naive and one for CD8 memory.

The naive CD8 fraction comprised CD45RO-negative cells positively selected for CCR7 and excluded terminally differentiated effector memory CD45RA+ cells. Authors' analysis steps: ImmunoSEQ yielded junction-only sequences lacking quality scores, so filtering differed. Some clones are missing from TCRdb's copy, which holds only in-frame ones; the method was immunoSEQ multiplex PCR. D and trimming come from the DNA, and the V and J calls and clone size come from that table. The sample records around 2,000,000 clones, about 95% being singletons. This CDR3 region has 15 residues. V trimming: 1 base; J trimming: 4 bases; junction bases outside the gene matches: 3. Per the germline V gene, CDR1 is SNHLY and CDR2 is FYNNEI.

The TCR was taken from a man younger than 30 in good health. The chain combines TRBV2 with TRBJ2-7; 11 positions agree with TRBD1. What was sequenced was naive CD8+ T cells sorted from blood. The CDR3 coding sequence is TGTGCCAGCAGTGAAGTAGGACAGGGGGCATACGAGCAGTACTTC. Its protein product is CASSEVGQGAYEQYF.